The rows below give T cell receptor beta chains drawn from one sample of a study of T cell responses to AZD1222 COVID-19 vaccine. TCRdb's copy holds only in-frame clones and misses some; the assay was immunoSEQ multiplex PCR. The sample records 75,000 to 90,000 clones, approximately 85% being singletons. Sequenced here: peripheral blood, sampled 28 days after the second AZD1222 dose. The receptor source for this set is an adult who received the AZD1222 COVID-19 vaccine. Each CDR3 is given with its conserved first and last residue. A D gene is named only where the DNA matches it firmly. For some rows the clone size is stated as once, few or many, or as a class when expanded; others skip it.

clone size	D gene	V gene	J gene	CDR3 DNA	CDR3 protein
few	NA	TRBV28	TRBJ1-6	TGTGCCAGCAGGCGTCATACAGGGTATAATTCACCCCTCCACTTT	CASRRHTGYNSPLHF
NA	NA	TRBV5-1	TRBJ2-2	TGCGCCAGCGCCGGGACAATCGGGGAGCTGTTTTTT	CASAGTIGELFF
NA	TRBD2	TRBV19	TRBJ2-3	TGTGCCAGTAGTATTGGACTAGCGGGTATCACAGATACGCAGTATTTT	CASSIGLAGITDTQYF
NA	TRBD2	TRBV4-2	TRBJ2-5	TGTGCCAGCAGCCGGTATAGCGGGAGTGGTGAGACCCAGTACTTC	CASSRYSGSGETQYF
NA	NA	TRBV2	TRBJ2-1	TGTGCCAGCATGGCTCTAATCTCCTACAATGAGCAGTTCTTC	CASMALISYNEQFF
NA	TRBD1	TRBV9	TRBJ1-5	TGTGCCAGCAGCGAGGCAGGGGGCCATGTTCAGCCCCAGCATTTT	CASSEAGGHVQPQHF
NA	TRBD1	TRBV30	TRBJ1-1	TGTGCCTGGAGTAGAACAGGGGATACTGAAGCTTTCTTT	CAWSRTGDTEAFF
NA	NA	TRBV6-6	TRBJ1-2	TGTGCCAGCAGTTCCACAGGGAATTTCAACACCTTC	CASSSTGNFNTF
NA	TRBD2	TRBV2	TRBJ2-3	TGTGCCAGCAGTACTAGCGGGGCAAGCACAGATACGCAGTATTTT	CASSTSGASTDTQYF
NA	NA	TRBV6-5	TRBJ1-1	TGTGCCAGCAGTTACTCGAGGGGGAGAGCTTTCTTT	CASSYSRGRAFF
once	NA	TRBV28	TRBJ1-1	TGTGCCAGCAGTTTAGAGGGGGTGAGCGCTGAAGCTTTCTTT	CASSLEGVSAEAFF
NA	TRBD1	TRBV6-5	TRBJ1-6	TGTGCCAGCATGAGGGACAGGGGGCTTTCACCCCTCCACTTT	CASMRDRGLSPLHF
NA	NA	TRBV14	TRBJ2-5	TGTGCCAGCAGCCACTTACGGCCACTTGTCAAGGAGACCCAGTACTTC	CASSHLRPLVKETQYF
NA	NA	TRBV7-9	TRBJ1-6	TGTGCCAGCAGCTTAGAAGCCCAGGGTAATTCACCCCTCCACTTT	CASSLEAQGNSPLHF
NA	NA	TRBV19	TRBJ1-1	TGTGCCAGTAGTATCGCTACCACTGAAGCTTTCTTT	CASSIATTEAFF
NA	NA	TRBV4-3	TRBJ2-7	TGCGCCAGCAGCCAGTCCCACAGTCTGTCGTACGAGCAGTACTTC	CASSQSHSLSYEQYF
NA	TRBD1	TRBV12-3/TRBV12-4	TRBJ2-5	TGTGCCAGCAGTTACAGGGGGGAAGAGACCCAGTACTTC	CASSYRGEETQYF
once	NA	TRBV6-1	TRBJ1-1	TGTGCCAGCAGTGAAGCGTCCTTGTTGGCTTTCTTT	CASSEASLLAFF
NA	NA	TRBV2	TRBJ1-1	TGTGCCAGCAGCGACGATTCCAGGGTAAGGGCTGAAGCTTTCTTT	CASSDDSRVRAEAFF
few	NA	TRBV7-9	TRBJ1-2	TGTGCCAGCAGCCTGACGGACCGTGGGGGCTATGGCTACACCTTC	CASSLTDRGGYGYTF
NA	NA	TRBV19	TRBJ1-1	TGTGCCAGCGGTAGCACTGAAGCTTTCTTT	CASGSTEAFF
NA	TRBD1	TRBV29-1	TRBJ1-2	TGCAGCGTTCCACAGGGGAGTGGTGGCTACACCTTC	CSVPQGSGGYTF
NA	TRBD1	TRBV5-4	TRBJ2-7	TGTGCCAGCAGTTTTGACAGGGGGTCCTACGAGCAGTACTTC	CASSFDRGSYEQYF
NA	NA	TRBV7-2	TRBJ2-7	TGTGCCAGCAGCTTCTCGGACAGAGTCTACGAGCAGTACTTC	CASSFSDRVYEQYF
NA	NA	TRBV7-2	TRBJ1-5	TGTGCCAGCAGCTCCGGGCCGTATCAGCCCCAGCATTTT	CASSSGPYQPQHF
NA	TRBD2	TRBV7-2	TRBJ2-7	TGTGCCAGCAGCTTAGAGTCTAGCGGGCCGCAGTACTTC	CASSLESSGPQYF
NA	NA	TRBV4-1	TRBJ1-2	TGCGCCAGCAGCCTCACTGGACACCTGACTAACTATGGCTACACCTTC	CASSLTGHLTNYGYTF
NA	TRBD1	TRBV28	TRBJ1-2	TGTGTCAGCAGCCCCGGACAGGGTGTTACTGGCTACACCTTC	CVSSPGQGVTGYTF
NA	NA	TRBV28	TRBJ1-2	TGTGCCACCCTAGGACAGCTCTATGGCTACACCTTC	CATLGQLYGYTF
NA	NA	TRBV27	TRBJ2-3	TGTGCCAGCAGGTTTGAGGGACGCACTCATGGGGATACGCAGTATTTT	CASRFEGRTHGDTQYF
NA	TRBD1	TRBV6-4	TRBJ1-5	TGTGCCATTCTCCGGGACAGGGGTTATAGCAATCAGCCCCAGCATTTT	CAILRDRGYSNQPQHF
NA	TRBD2	TRBV10-2	TRBJ2-2	TGCGCCAGCAGCCGGCTAGCGGGAGGGAGCGGGGAGCTGTTTTTT	CASSRLAGGSGELFF
NA	TRBD1	TRBV10-3	TRBJ1-3	TGTGCCATCAGTCGCCGGGACAGGGGAAACACCATATATTTT	CAISRRDRGNTIYF
few	NA	TRBV4-2	TRBJ1-5	TGTGCCAGCAGCCAAGGGTCGGGCGGGGACACCTCGGGGTTTCATTATCAGCCCCAGCATTTT	CASSQGSGGDTSGFHYQPQHF
once	NA	TRBV29-1	TRBJ2-3	TGCAGCGTTGATAACAGGGCGGGCACAGATACGCAGTATTTT	CSVDNRAGTDTQYF
NA	NA	TRBV7-9	TRBJ1-2	TGTGCCAGCAGCTTTGCCGAGCTCTATGGCTACACCTTC	CASSFAELYGYTF
NA	TRBD2	TRBV2	TRBJ2-1	TGTGCCAGCATTGGGGCTAGCGGGAGCTCCTACAATGAGCAGTTCTTC	CASIGASGSSYNEQFF
NA	NA	TRBV27	TRBJ1-6	TGTGCCAGCAGTTTATACTCCCCCTCACCCCTCCACTTT	CASSLYSPSPLHF
NA	NA	TRBV6-5	TRBJ2-5	TGTGCCAGCAGGGGACCGGGTAAAGAGGAGACCCAGTACTTC	CASRGPGKEETQYF
NA	NA	TRBV2	TRBJ1-5	TGTGCCAGCAAAGGGAGGGATAGCAATCAGCCCCAGCATTTT	CASKGRDSNQPQHF
NA	TRBD2	TRBV7-9	TRBJ2-1	TGTGCCAGCAGCCTCTTTCTAGCGGGCTATGAGCAGTTCTTC	CASSLFLAGYEQFF
NA	TRBD1	TRBV19	TRBJ1-3	TGTGCCACCGGGACAGGGGGCGCGTTTGGAAACACCATATATTTT	CATGTGGAFGNTIYF
NA	NA	TRBV4-2	TRBJ2-7	TGTGCCAGCAGCCAAGATCAGGCGGGAAGCTCCTACGAGCAGTACTTC	CASSQDQAGSSYEQYF
NA	NA	TRBV19	TRBJ2-4	TGTGCCAGTAGGCCGACGTCGGTACTAGCCAAAAACATTCAGTACTTC	CASRPTSVLAKNIQYF
NA	TRBD2	TRBV27	TRBJ2-5	TGTGCCAGCAGCCGCGGGGGGCAAGAGACCCAGTACTTC	CASSRGGQETQYF
NA	NA	TRBV7-3	TRBJ2-2	TGTGCCAGCAGCTTATCAGGGGCGCGAACCGGGGAGCTGTTTTTT	CASSLSGARTGELFF
once	TRBD2	TRBV6-6	TRBJ2-7	TGTGCCAGCACCGAAAGACTAGCGCCGACCTACGAGCAGTACTTC	CASTERLAPTYEQYF
NA	TRBD1	TRBV18	TRBJ1-2	TGTGCCAGCTCACCAACGGGACAGGGGTATGGCTACACCTTC	CASSPTGQGYGYTF
NA	NA	TRBV1	TRBJ1-2	TGCACCAGCAGCCAGTATATAGGGTCCCACTATGGCTACACCTTC	CTSSQYIGSHYGYTF
NA	TRBD1	TRBV9	TRBJ2-4	TGTGCCAGCAGCGTGACAGGGATCGCCAAAAACATTCAGTACTTC	CASSVTGIAKNIQYF
few	NA	TRBV6-5	TRBJ1-2	TGTGCCAGCAGTTACGGGGGTCGTTATGGCTACACCTTC	CASSYGGRYGYTF
NA	NA	TRBV12-3/TRBV12-4	TRBJ2-7	TGTGCCAGCAGCTTTGGGGGTTCCTACGAGCAGTACTTC	CASSFGGSYEQYF